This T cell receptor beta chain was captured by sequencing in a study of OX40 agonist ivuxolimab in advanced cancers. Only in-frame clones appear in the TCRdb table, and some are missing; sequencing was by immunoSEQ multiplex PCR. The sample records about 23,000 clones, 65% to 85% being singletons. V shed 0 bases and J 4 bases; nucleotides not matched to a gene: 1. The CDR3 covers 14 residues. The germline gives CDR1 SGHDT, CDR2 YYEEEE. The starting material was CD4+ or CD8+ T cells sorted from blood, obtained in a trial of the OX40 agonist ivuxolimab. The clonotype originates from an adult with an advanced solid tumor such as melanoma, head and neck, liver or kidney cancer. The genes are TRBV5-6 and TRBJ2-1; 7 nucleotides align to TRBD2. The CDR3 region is CASSLGLAYNEQFF. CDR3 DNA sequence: TGTGCCAGCAGCTTGGGACTAGCATACAATGAGCAGTTCTTC.